This T cell receptor beta chain was sequenced for a study of shared clonotypes between healthy human individuals. General study findings and limits: Clonotype sharing across donors was expected to vary with sequencing depth.

Libraries were prepared by immunoSEQ multiplex PCR; TCRdb keeps only in-frame clonotypes and omits some of them. The sample has about 480,000 clones, around 79% seen once. This clone was found a few times. Its cognate antigen is unknown. This CDR3 comprises 12 residues. CDR1 is SGHRS and CDR2 is YFSETQ in the germline V gene. The V and J ends lost 2 bases and 7 bases respectively, with 10 bases between them. This receptor was obtained from a middle-aged woman in good health. Some clones in this sample may be carry-over from other donors' samples. Input material: PBMCs. This chain links TRBV5-1 with TRBJ2-7, with no clear D. This CDR3 is CASSFQQKEQYF. DNA for the CDR3: TGCGCCAGCAGCTTCCAACAGAAGGAGCAGTACTTC.